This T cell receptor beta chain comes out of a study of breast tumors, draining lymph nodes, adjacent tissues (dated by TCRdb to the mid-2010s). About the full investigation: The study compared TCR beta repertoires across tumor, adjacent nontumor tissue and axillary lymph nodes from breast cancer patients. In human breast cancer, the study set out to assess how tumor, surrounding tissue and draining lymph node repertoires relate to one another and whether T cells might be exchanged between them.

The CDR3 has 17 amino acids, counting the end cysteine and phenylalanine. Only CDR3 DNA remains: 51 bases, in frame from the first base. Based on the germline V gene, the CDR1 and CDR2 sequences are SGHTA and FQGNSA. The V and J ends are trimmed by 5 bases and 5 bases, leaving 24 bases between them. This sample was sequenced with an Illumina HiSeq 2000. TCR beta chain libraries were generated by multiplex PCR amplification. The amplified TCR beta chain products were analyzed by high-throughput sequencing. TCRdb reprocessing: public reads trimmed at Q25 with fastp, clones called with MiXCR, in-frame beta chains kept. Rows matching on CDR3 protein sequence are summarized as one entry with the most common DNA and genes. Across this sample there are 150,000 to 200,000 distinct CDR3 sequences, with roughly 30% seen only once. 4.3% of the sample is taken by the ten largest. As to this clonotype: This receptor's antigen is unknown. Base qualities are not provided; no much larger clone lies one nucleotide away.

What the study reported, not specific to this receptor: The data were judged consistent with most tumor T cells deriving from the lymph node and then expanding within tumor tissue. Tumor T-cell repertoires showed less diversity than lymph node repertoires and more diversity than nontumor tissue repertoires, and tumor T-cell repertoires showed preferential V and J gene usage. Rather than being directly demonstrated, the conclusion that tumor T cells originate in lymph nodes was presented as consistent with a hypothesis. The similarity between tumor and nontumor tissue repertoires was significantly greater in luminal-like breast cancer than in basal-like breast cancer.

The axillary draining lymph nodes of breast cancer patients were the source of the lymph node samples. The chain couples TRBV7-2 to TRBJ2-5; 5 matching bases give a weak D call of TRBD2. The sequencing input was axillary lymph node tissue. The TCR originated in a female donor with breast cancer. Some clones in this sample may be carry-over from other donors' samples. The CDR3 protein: CASSPMMRGAGGETQYF. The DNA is TGTGCCAGCAGCCCTATGATGCGAGGCGCGGGCGGGGAGACCCAGTACTTC.